The clone carrying this T cell receptor beta chain was seen only a few times. One entry per CDR3 protein results from TCRdb running MiXCR on the RT-PCR reads. The table lists hundreds of thousands of distinct CDR3 sequences, 12% to 15% of them singletons. The V end lost 6 bases, the J end lost 0 bases, and 18 bases lay between the germline ends. This CDR3 spans 17 amino acids. CDR1 MNHEY and CDR2 SVGEGT come from the germline V gene. The rearrangement joins TRBV6-2 or TRBV6-3 to TRBJ1-3, with D perhaps matching TRBD1 (6 bases). The TCR comes from a female donor in good health, serving as a healthy control. Sequenced sample: memory CD4+ T cells from blood. CDR3 DNA: TGTGCCAGCAGAGAGGAACGAGGGGGTTCCTCTGGAAACACCATATATTTT. Translation: CASREERGGSSGNTIYF.